Following are 12 T cell receptor beta chains from one sample sequenced in a study of T-cell reconstitution after alpha-beta-depleted transplantation in children. It was with unique molecular identifiers that the TCRbeta library was prepared. TCRdb reprocessed the PCR reads with MiXCR, giving one entry per CDR3 protein. This sample has over 200,000 distinct CDR3 sequences; about a tenth occur once, and the top ten carry about 30%. The sequencing here drew on PBMCs, taken before TCRalphabeta/CD19-depleted stem cell transplant. These receptors all stem from a child less than two years old with acute myeloid leukemia, due to receive a stem cell transplant.

This clonotype has a count of ten or more. The chain uses TRBV6-6 and TRBJ2-7; D gene ambiguous. Trimming stripped 7 bases from V and 0 bases from J, with 10 bases between. CDR1 MNHNY and CDR2 SVGAGI come from the germline V gene (reference sequence). The CDR3 extends over 13 amino acids. CDR3 region: CASTLQTSYEQYF. The CDR3 DNA reads as TGTGCCAGCACCCTACAAACCTCCTACGAGCAGTACTTC.

This clonotype came up many times. The chain couples TRBV11-3 to TRBJ2-2; tentative D call: TRBD2 (5 bases). The CDR3 sequence is 17 residues long. V was pared by 1 base and J by 4 bases, with 16 bases between. CDR1 is SGHNT, CDR2 YENEEA, per germline. The CDR3 is CASSLGTSAAGTGELFF. CDR3 nucleotide sequence: TGTGCCAGCAGCTTAGGCACTAGTGCGGCGGGCACCGGGGAGCTGTTTTTT.

This clonotype was detected ten times or more. The rearrangement uses TRBV3-1 and TRBJ2-7; D is unresolved. Germline CDR1 reads LGHDT; CDR2 reads YNNKEL (reference sequence). The ends were cut back, 5 bases at V and 7 bases at J, with 9 bases in the middle. The CDR3 extends over 11 amino acids. The CDR3 here is CASSDVLEQYF. The DNA of the CDR3 is TGTGCCAGCAGCGACGTACTAGAGCAGTACTTC.

The table lists this clonotype with many counts. V is TRBV7-8 and J is TRBJ2-1, with D maybe TRBD2 (5 bases). The CDR3 totals 12 residues. The V gene lost 5 bases and the J gene lost 9 bases, with 11 bases spanning the gap. Germline V gene lookup returns CDR1 SGHVS and CDR2 FQNEAQ. CDR3 in DNA: TGTGCCAGCAGCCCCCCCGAGGGTGAGCAGTTCTTC. It codes for CASSPPEGEQFF.

This clonotype was seen repeatedly, ten times or more. The chain employs TRBV5-1 and TRBJ1-1; unclear D gene. The CDR3 covers 15 residues. From germline, CDR1 is SGHRS and CDR2 YFSETQ. Trimming took 4 bases from V and 5 from J, leaving 18 bases between them. The CDR3 reads CASSTKTGLETEAFF. The CDR3 DNA reads TGCGCCAGCAGCACTAAGACCGGGCTGGAAACTGAAGCTTTCTTT.

The sample holds many counts of this clonotype. CDR3 region: CSARASSGNNEQFF. Here the CDR3 DNA reads TGCAGTGCTAGAGCCTCTAGCGGGAACAATGAGCAGTTCTTC. The V and J genes are TRBV20-1 and TRBJ2-1, with 9 bases fitting TRBD2. CDR1 DFQATT and CDR2 SNEGSKA come from the germline V gene (reference sequence). Trimming took 1 base from V and 5 from J; bases not matched to a gene: 3. The CDR3 contains 14 residues.

This clonotype has ten or more counts. J is TRBJ2-7 and V is TRBV10-3; a weak D match, TRBD2 (5 bases). Trimming removed 0 bases at V and 0 bases at J, with 12 bases between. The CDR3 has 16 residues. The V gene's germline CDR1 is ENHRY and CDR2 SYGVKD. The CDR3 bases are TGTGCCATCAGTGAGTCGGGTCTAGCAGCCTCCTACGAGCAGTACTTC. Translated: CAISESGLAASYEQYF.

This clonotype has at least ten counts. The genes are TRBV4-1 and TRBJ1-1, with 8 positions matching TRBD1. J gave up 3 bases and V 3 bases, and 6 bases lay outside the gene matches. The CDR3 has 15 residues. Per the germline V gene, CDR1 is MGHRA and CDR2 is YSYEKL. Here the CDR3 DNA reads TGCGCCAGCAGCCAGCCCAGGGGGCGCGACACTGAAGCTTTCTTT. It translates to CASSQPRGRDTEAFF.

This clonotype was seen at least ten times. The chain employs TRBV20-1 and TRBJ2-3, with D uncertain. CDR1 and CDR2 (germline): DFQATT, SNEGSKA (reference sequence). Between the trimmed V and J ends, which lost 5 bases and 2 bases, there was a span of 14 bases. The CDR3 totals 14 residues. The CDR3 sequence: CSASSPGPTDTQYF. The CDR3 region has the DNA TGCAGTGCTTCCTCCCCCGGCCCCACAGATACGCAGTATTTT.

This clonotype came up many times. The CDR3 DNA is TGTGCCAGCAGCTTAACCGTCGGGACGATTGAGCAGTTCTTC. It translates to CASSLTVGTIEQFF. The V and J genes are TRBV7-8 and TRBJ2-1; either TRBD1 or TRBD2 may supply D (5 bases each). Trimming shortened V by 2 bases and J by 9 bases, and 14 bases separated the two germline ends. CDR1 SGHVS and CDR2 FQNEAQ come from the germline V gene. The CDR3 length is 14 residues.

This clonotype has only a few counts. The V call is TRBV20-1, the J call TRBJ1-3; perhaps TRBD1 as D (6 bases). The CDR3 is made up of 15 amino acids. Germline CDR1 reads DFQATT; CDR2 reads SNEGSKA (reference sequence). Trimming stripped 1 base from V and 0 bases from J, with 10 bases between. In nucleotides, the CDR3 is TGCAGTGCTAGAGCCGACAGGTCCTCTGGAAACACCATATATTTT. This encodes CSARADRSSGNTIYF.

This clonotype has only a few counts. The gene calls are TRBV3-1 and TRBJ1-4; D is ambiguous. The CDR3 contains 13 residues. Germline V CDR1 and CDR2: LGHDT, YNNKEL (reference sequence). V was clipped by 1 base and J by 4 bases, with 4 bases between them. The CDR3 loop is CASSQGHNEKLFF. Written as DNA, the CDR3 is TGTGCCAGCAGCCAAGGACATAATGAAAAACTGTTTTTT.